The 8 T cell receptor beta chains below come from one sample, sequenced in a study of shared clonotypes between healthy human individuals. This table comes from immunoSEQ multiplex PCR, and its TCRdb copy is limited to in-frame clones, with some not included. The sample gives 1.5 million to 1.9 million clones, approximately 98% of which show up once; around 0.45% is in the top ten. The sample taken for sequencing was naive CD4+ T cells sorted from blood. Regarding subset: CD45RA+ positively selected. The receptor source for this set is a man aged 25 to 40 in good health.

This chain uses TRBV25-1 with TRBJ1-1; D not certain. With 6 bases removed from V and 5 bases from J, the gap between germline ends came to 19 bases. The CDR3 has 15 amino acids. CDR1 and CDR2 (germline): MGHDK, SYGVNS. Here the CDR3 reads CASSPFEGSGTEAFF. The CDR3 DNA reads TGTGCCAGCAGCCCCTTTGAGGGAAGTGGGACTGAAGCTTTCTTT.

This chain connects TRBV11-2 to TRBJ2-7, with D possibly being TRBD1 (6 bases). The CDR3 consists of 14 residues. Germline CDR1 reads SGHAT; CDR2 reads FQNNGV. The V end was cut by 6 bases, the J end by 2 bases, with 14 bases between. The CDR3 DNA reads TGTGCCAGCAGGATGACAGGCGCTACCTACGAGCAGTACTTC. Translated, it gives CASRMTGATYEQYF. Full variable domain (remainder filled in from reference TRBV11-2 and TRBJ2-7): EAGVAQSPRYKIIEKRQSVAFWCNPISGHATLYWYQQILGQGPKLLIQFQNNGVVDDSQLPKDRFSAERLKGVDSTLKIQPAKLEDSAVYLCASRMTGATYEQYFGPGTRLTVT.

Only one count was recorded for this clone. Other DNA sequences of this sample code for an identical CDR3. The chain uses TRBV28 and TRBJ2-1, with D perhaps matching TRBD1 (6 bases). The V end was cut by 5 bases, the J end by 10 bases, with 6 bases between. The CDR3 extends over 10 amino acids. Looked up from germline, CDR1 is MDHEN and CDR2 is SYDVKM. CDR3 sequence reads: CASSGGEQFF. As DNA, the CDR3 is TGTGCCAGCAGTGGGGGCGAGCAGTTCTTC.

This clone occurred once. V usage is TRBV5-1 and J usage is TRBJ1-5, with 9 bases that match TRBD1. The CDR3 is 14 amino acids. Germline CDR1 SGHRS, CDR2 YFSETQ. Trimming cost V 3 bases and J 5 bases; bases outside gene matches: 3. CDR3 in amino acids: CASSSTGGDQPQHF. DNA for the CDR3: TGCGCCAGCAGCTCGACAGGGGGAGATCAGCCCCAGCATTTT.

The rearrangement uses TRBV6-1 and TRBJ1-2; D not certain. This CDR3 is 11 amino acids long. Deletions cut 1 base from V and 7 bases from J, with 4 bases between. Germline V gene data show CDR1 as MNHNS and CDR2 as SASEGT. CDR3 DNA: TGTGCCAGCAGTGAAGGGAGTGGCTACACCTTC. Translation gives CASSEGSGYTF.

The chain uses TRBV2 and TRBJ2-7, with unresolved D. The V gene lost 4 bases and the J gene lost 0 bases, with 7 bases spanning the gap. Germline-derived CDR1 and CDR2 are SNHLY and FYNNEI. The CDR3 length is 13 residues. The CDR3: CASSGSYSYEQYF. CDR3 in DNA: TGTGCCAGCAGTGGAAGTTACTCCTACGAGCAGTACTTC.

This clone was recorded once. The chain recombines TRBV19 with TRBJ1-4, with D possibly matching TRBD1 (5 bases). V was trimmed by 7 bases and J by 4 bases, leaving 19 bases between them. Germline V CDR1 and CDR2: LNHDA, SQIVND (reference sequence). The CDR3 length is 16 residues. The CDR3 here is CASTVRSLGGNEKLFF. CDR3 nucleotide sequence: TGTGCCAGTACCGTTCGGAGCCTTGGGGGTAATGAAAAACTGTTTTTT.

This chain connects TRBV5-1 to TRBJ2-7; 10 bases line up with TRBD1. V shed 0 bases, J shed 2 bases, and the junction held 5 bases outside the gene matches. Looked up from germline, CDR1 is SGHRS and CDR2 is YFSETQ. CDR3 size: 16 residues. The CDR3 sequence: CASSLVRDRGAYEQYF. DNA for the CDR3: TGCGCCAGCAGCTTGGTACGGGACAGGGGAGCCTACGAGCAGTACTTC.